A selection of T cell receptor beta chains follows, all from one sample in a study of cytomegalovirus exposure and HLA in healthy donors. Produced via immunoSEQ multiplex PCR; TCRdb's table is partial and in-frame only. The sample records around 270,000 clones, 80% being singletons. The sequencing sample was made of PBMCs. The receptors shown here come from a girl under 10 years old in good health and CMV-seronegative. Both conserved end residues are part of each CDR3. The order of the fields is CDR3 protein, CDR3 DNA, D gene, clone size, V gene, J gene. A D gene is named only where the DNA matches it firmly. Only some rows state a clone size, as once, few, many or a class for expanded clones.

cdr3_aa: CASSPPWGGETQYF
cdr3_nt: TGTGCCAGCAGTCCCCCGTGGGGAGGGGAGACCCAGTACTTC
d_call: TRBD2
clone_size: -
v_call: TRBV6-1
j_call: TRBJ2-5

cdr3_aa: CASSRRGHYTIEQFF
cdr3_nt: TGTGCCAGCAGCCGGCGGGGGCACTACACAATAGAGCAGTTCTTC
d_call: -
clone_size: -
v_call: TRBV6-5
j_call: TRBJ2-1

cdr3_aa: CASSPRGLAKNIQYF
cdr3_nt: TGTGCCAGCAGCCCGCGGGGGTTAGCCAAAAACATTCAGTACTTC
d_call: TRBD2
clone_size: -
v_call: TRBV5-8
j_call: TRBJ2-4

cdr3_aa: CASSLGRNTEAFF
cdr3_nt: TGCGCCAGCAGCTTGGGCAGGAACACTGAAGCTTTCTTT
d_call: -
clone_size: once
v_call: TRBV5-1
j_call: TRBJ1-1

cdr3_aa: CASSLGTGVSEAFF
cdr3_nt: TGTGCCAGCAGTTTAGGGACAGGGGTTTCCGAAGCTTTCTTT
d_call: TRBD1
clone_size: -
v_call: TRBV2
j_call: TRBJ1-1

cdr3_aa: CSVDGVRAGGETQYF
cdr3_nt: TGCAGCGTTGATGGTGTCCGGGCCGGGGGGGAGACCCAGTACTTC
d_call: TRBD2
clone_size: -
v_call: TRBV29-1
j_call: TRBJ2-5

cdr3_aa: CSVARDTGMNTEAFF
cdr3_nt: TGCAGCGTTGCCAGGGACACTGGGATGAACACTGAAGCTTTCTTT
d_call: -
clone_size: -
v_call: TRBV29-1
j_call: TRBJ1-1

cdr3_aa: CASSFARGLGFSIDTQYF
cdr3_nt: TGTGCCAGCAGTTTTGCCCGGGGACTAGGTTTTTCTATTGATACGCAGTATTTT
d_call: TRBD2
clone_size: -
v_call: TRBV28
j_call: TRBJ2-3

cdr3_aa: CASSQESGETQYF
cdr3_nt: TGTGCCAGCAGCCAAGAGTCAGGAGAGACCCAGTACTTC
d_call: -
clone_size: -
v_call: TRBV4-2
j_call: TRBJ2-5

cdr3_aa: CASSQDIGGGGEKLFF
cdr3_nt: TGCGCCAGCAGCCAAGATATCGGGGGAGGAGGGGAAAAACTGTTTTTT
d_call: -
clone_size: -
v_call: TRBV4-1
j_call: TRBJ1-4

cdr3_aa: CASSGRVFYSGNTIYF
cdr3_nt: TGTGCCAGCAGTGGGCGGGTCTTCTACTCTGGAAACACCATATATTTT
d_call: -
clone_size: -
v_call: TRBV28
j_call: TRBJ1-3

cdr3_aa: CASSLYEGAKNIQYF
cdr3_nt: TGTGCCAGCAGTTTATACGAGGGGGCGAAGAACATTCAGTACTTC
d_call: TRBD1
clone_size: -
v_call: TRBV27
j_call: TRBJ2-4

cdr3_aa: CAWSGQRERSEQYF
cdr3_nt: TGTGCCTGGAGTGGGCAGCGGGAGAGGTCCGAGCAGTACTTC
d_call: TRBD2
clone_size: -
v_call: TRBV30
j_call: TRBJ2-7

cdr3_aa: CASSPDYSNTGELFF
cdr3_nt: TGTGCCAGCAGCCCGGACTACTCGAACACCGGGGAGCTGTTTTTT
d_call: -
clone_size: few
v_call: TRBV7-3
j_call: TRBJ2-2

cdr3_aa: CASSIGATNQPQHF
cdr3_nt: TGTGCCAGTAGTATAGGCGCCACTAATCAGCCCCAGCATTTT
d_call: -
clone_size: -
v_call: TRBV19
j_call: TRBJ1-5

cdr3_aa: CASSGMGLAGGRETQYF
cdr3_nt: TGTGCCAGCAGTGGGATGGGACTAGCGGGGGGGCGGGAGACCCAGTACTTC
d_call: TRBD2
clone_size: few
v_call: TRBV6-1
j_call: TRBJ2-5

cdr3_aa: CASSGHPEAAHNEQFF
cdr3_nt: TGTGCCAGCAGCGGACACCCGGAGGCTGCCCACAATGAGCAGTTCTTC
d_call: -
clone_size: -
v_call: TRBV9
j_call: TRBJ2-1

cdr3_aa: CASSQVGSASGVYEQYF
cdr3_nt: TGCGCCAGCAGCCAAGTCGGTTCGGCTAGCGGGGTGTACGAGCAGTACTTC
d_call: TRBD2
clone_size: -
v_call: TRBV4-1
j_call: TRBJ2-7

cdr3_aa: CASSITGVLPGELFF
cdr3_nt: TGTGCCAGCAGTATAACCGGTGTCCTTCCTGGGGAGCTGTTTTTT
d_call: -
clone_size: -
v_call: TRBV27
j_call: TRBJ2-2

cdr3_aa: CAWSLAGWSNEQYF
cdr3_nt: TGTGCCTGGAGCTTAGCGGGATGGTCCAACGAGCAGTACTTC
d_call: TRBD2
clone_size: -
v_call: TRBV30
j_call: TRBJ2-7

cdr3_aa: CASSVRGKPNSPLHF
cdr3_nt: TGTGCCAGCAGCGTTCGCGGGAAACCTAATTCACCCCTCCACTTT
d_call: -
clone_size: -
v_call: TRBV9
j_call: TRBJ1-6

cdr3_aa: CASSYEASGTNEQFF
cdr3_nt: TGTGCCAGCAGTTACGAGGCTAGCGGGACCAATGAGCAGTTCTTC
d_call: TRBD2
clone_size: -
v_call: TRBV6-5
j_call: TRBJ2-1

cdr3_aa: CASSLLLAGGDEQFF
cdr3_nt: TGTGCCAGCAGCTTACTTCTAGCGGGAGGAGACGAGCAGTTCTTC
d_call: TRBD2
clone_size: once
v_call: TRBV13
j_call: TRBJ2-1

cdr3_aa: CASSASGGGAENSPLHF
cdr3_nt: TGTGCCAGCTCAGCGTCGGGAGGAGGGGCGGAAAATTCACCCCTCCACTTT
d_call: -
clone_size: -
v_call: TRBV18
j_call: TRBJ1-6

cdr3_aa: CASTLREFSYEQYF
cdr3_nt: TGTGCCAGCACATTGCGGGAGTTTTCCTACGAGCAGTACTTC
d_call: TRBD2
clone_size: -
v_call: TRBV6-1
j_call: TRBJ2-7